This T cell receptor beta chain was obtained from a study of T cells after yellow fever vaccination. Study-wide points: Faster peaking, at day 5 versus 15, marked a secondary response that was weaker. Abundant bulk-population clonotypes could contaminate the FACS-sorted repertoires. Most primary-vaccination clones reappeared after the booster (just under 98% CD4, about 87% CD8).

CDR1 and CDR2 (germline): SGHAT, FQDESV (reference sequence). There are 19 residues in the CDR3. V trimming: 0 bases; J trimming: 0 bases; junction bases outside the gene matches: 9. Points on this clonotype: The antigen is undetermined.

Template switching by 5'RACE produced TCR cDNA, adding a universal primer site and UMIs. Using its own MiXCR run on the 5' RACE reads, TCRdb lists one record per CDR3 protein. Of about 550,000 distinct CDR3 sequences in the sample, less than 20% were seen once. This receptor was identified in a man aged 30-40 years who received the YFV17D yellow fever vaccine. Sequencing used PBMCs, obtained 15 days after the yellow fever booster vaccination. This chain uses TRBV11-1 with TRBJ2-3, with 10 bases aligning to TRBD2. This CDR3 is CASSLAFRRTSGSTDTQYF. The CDR3 region has the DNA TGTGCCAGCAGCTTAGCGTTCAGACGGACTAGCGGCAGCACAGATACGCAGTATTTT. Together with reference TRBV11-1 and TRBJ2-3, the CDR3 gives the full variable domain: EAEVAQSPRYKITEKSQAVAFWCDPISGHATLYWYRQILGQGPELLVQFQDESVVDDSQLPKDRFSAERLKGVDSTLKIQPAELGDSAMYLCASSLAFRRTSGSTDTQYFGPGTRLTVL.